Presented here are 25 T cell receptor beta chains from one specimen sequenced in a study of blood T cell repertoires in COVID-19. Data came from immunoSEQ multiplex PCR; TCRdb stores just in-frame clones and leaves some out. The sample has about 250,000 clones, 70% to 90% seen once. The sample comprised peripheral blood. These receptors all stem from an elderly man with acute or convalescent COVID-19.

The rearrangement joins TRBV10-3 to TRBJ1-6; perhaps TRBD1 as D (5 bases). Germline V gives CDR1 ENHRY, CDR2 SYGVKD. The CDR3 totals 15 residues. Trimming took 2 bases from V and 7 from J, leaving 12 bases between them. Here the CDR3 DNA reads TGTGCCATCAGTGAGGGCAGGGAGGGGAATTCACCCCTCCACTTT. Its protein is CAISEGREGNSPLHF.

The CDR3 sequence is CASSIDPGSSNEKLFF. The CDR3 nucleotides are TGTGCCAGTAGTATAGATCCCGGGTCTTCTAATGAAAAACTGTTTTTT. The chain recombines TRBV19 with TRBJ1-4; D gene unclear. Germline V lookup: CDR1 LNHDA, CDR2 SQIVND (reference sequence). This CDR3 spans 16 amino acids. Trimming took 0 bases from V and 3 from J, leaving 11 bases between them.

V and J are TRBV5-1 and TRBJ2-7; possible D gene TRBD1, 6 bases. The germline CDR1 and CDR2 sequences are SGHRS and YFSETQ. The CDR3 length is 15 residues. V was pared by 5 bases and J by 2 bases, with 17 bases between. CDR3 bases: TGCGCCAGCAGGGGCCAAGCAGGGGCCCCCTACGAGCAGTACTTC. This codes for CASRGQAGAPYEQYF. Based on the CDR3 plus reference TRBV5-1 and TRBJ2-7, the full variable domain is KAGVTQTPRYLIKTRGQQVTLSCSPISGHRSVSWYQQTPGQGLQFLFEYFSETQRNKGNFPGRFSGRQFSNSRSEMNVSTLELGDSALYLCASRGQAGAPYEQYFGPGTRLTVT.

The rearrangement links TRBV5-6 to TRBJ1-1, with 7 bases matching TRBD1. The CDR3 totals 14 residues. From germline, CDR1 is SGHDT and CDR2 YYEEEE. J lost 1 base, V lost 5 bases, and 5 bases had no gene match. The CDR3 is CASRHRGRNTEAFF. As DNA, the CDR3 is TGTGCCAGCAGGCACAGGGGACGGAACACTGAAGCTTTCTTT.

The CDR3, as DNA: TGTGCCAGTAGTCGGGGAGGGACCCTCTCCGGCTACACCTTC. Its translation is CASSRGGTLSGYTF. This chain uses TRBV19 with TRBJ1-2; possibly TRBD1 for D (5 bases). CDR1 is LNHDA and CDR2 is SQIVND in the germline V gene (reference sequence). CDR3 length: 14 amino acids. Trimming shortened V by 5 bases and J by 8 bases, and 18 bases separated the two germline ends.

The chain employs TRBV5-4 and TRBJ2-7; 8 positions match TRBD1. CDR1 and CDR2 (germline): SGHNT, YYREEE (reference sequence). The length of the CDR3 is 15 residues. The V gene end was trimmed by 4 bases and the J gene end by 2 bases; junction bases not matched to a gene: 8. CDR3 sequence (DNA): TGTGCCAGCAGCGAAGACAGGGGACCTACCTACGAGCAGTACTTC. Translated, it gives CASSEDRGPTYEQYF.

The chain links TRBV19 to TRBJ2-1; TRBD2 aligns across 11 bases. V was pared by 5 bases and J by 6 bases, with 6 bases of the junction left unmatched. The CDR3 is 15 residues long. Germline CDR1 LNHDA, CDR2 SQIVND (reference sequence). The CDR3 DNA is TGTGCCAGTAGTTATAGCGGGGGGGCAGCCAATGAGCAGTTCTTC. Residues: CASSYSGGAANEQFF.

The chain joins TRBV7-2 to TRBJ2-7, with 10 positions matching TRBD1. The germline CDR1 and CDR2 sequences are SGHTA and FQGNSA. Losses at the gene ends were 5 bases for V and 3 bases for J; bases not matched to a gene: 7. This CDR3 spans 15 amino acids. CDR3 bases: TGTGCCAGCAGCCAACGACAGGGGGCGGTCTACGAGCAGTACTTC. This codes for CASSQRQGAVYEQYF. Full variable domain (outside the CDR3, taken from reference TRBV7-2 and TRBJ2-7): GAGVSQSPSNKVTEKGKDVELRCDPISGHTALYWYRQSLGQGLEFLIYFQGNSAPDKSGLPSDRFSAERTGGSVSTLTIQRTQQEDSAVYLCASSQRQGAVYEQYFGPGTRLTVT.

The rearrangement uses TRBV3-1 (or the pseudogene TRBV3-2) and TRBJ1-5; D might be TRBD1 (5 bases). V was cut by 2 bases and J by 5 bases, with 7 bases left in between. The germline CDR1 and CDR2 sequences are LGHDT and YNNKEL (reference sequence). The CDR3 extends over 13 amino acids. As DNA, the CDR3 is TGTGCCAGCAGCCAAAAGGGGTATCAGCCCCAGCATTTT. This codes for CASSQKGYQPQHF.

This clone has only a few counts. CDR3 protein: CASTVSQDTEAFF. The CDR3 nucleotides are TGCGCCAGCACCGTTTCGCAGGACACTGAAGCTTTCTTT. The chain couples TRBV5-1 to TRBJ1-1; D is unresolved. With 6 bases removed from V and 3 bases from J, the gap between germline ends came to 12 bases. CDR1 SGHRS and CDR2 YFSETQ come from the germline V gene. This CDR3 is 13 amino acids long.

The rearrangement uses TRBV3-1 (or the pseudogene TRBV3-2) and TRBJ1-2; possibly TRBD1 for D (6 bases). The V gene's germline CDR1 is LGHDT and CDR2 YNNKEL (reference sequence). Trimming cost V 5 bases and J 8 bases, with 21 bases left between them. CDR3 length equals 15 residues. The CDR3 region is CASSNGRIGGGGYTF. As DNA, the CDR3 is TGTGCCAGCAGCAATGGTCGGATAGGGGGTGGAGGCTACACCTTC.

This rearrangement joins TRBV25-1 to TRBJ2-1; D perhaps matches TRBD2 (6 bases). This CDR3 has 16 residues. Germline-derived CDR1 and CDR2 are MGHDK and SYGVNS. Trimming shortened V by 4 bases and J by 2 bases, and 15 bases separated the two germline ends. This chain's CDR3 is CASSGLWGVTYNEQFF. CDR3 bases: TGTGCCAGCAGTGGCCTTTGGGGGGTAACCTACAATGAGCAGTTCTTC.

The chain carries TRBV6-1 and TRBJ2-1; D is possibly TRBD2 (6 bases). V lost 3 bases, J lost 9 bases, and 15 bases lay in between. This CDR3 spans 14 amino acids. Germline V CDR1 and CDR2: MNHNS, SASEGT. CDR3 residues: CASSDRPNGSEQFF. The CDR3 coding sequence is TGTGCCAGCAGTGACCGACCTAACGGGAGTGAGCAGTTCTTC.

This chain links TRBV4-3 with TRBJ2-5, with 9 bases lining up with TRBD2. V lost 0 bases and J lost 5; bases outside the gene matches: 13. Germline CDR1 reads LGHNA; CDR2 reads YSLEER. The CDR3 runs 18 residues. The DNA for the CDR3 is TGCGCCAGCAGCCAAGATCGGGTTAGCGGGAGTCTAAGTGAGACCCAGTACTTC. Translation gives CASSQDRVSGSLSETQYF.

The rearrangement uses TRBV6-5 and TRBJ1-1, with unresolved D. The germline V gene has CDR1 MNHEY and CDR2 SVGAGI. Trimming cost V 0 bases and J 1 base, with 9 bases left between them. This CDR3 contains 15 residues. The CDR3, as DNA: TGTGCCAGCAGTTACTCAAGAGGTCGGAACACTGAAGCTTTCTTT. Its translation: CASSYSRGRNTEAFF.

The chain uses TRBV19 and TRBJ1-2; TRBD1 aligns across 9 bases. The CDR3 length is 15 residues. From germline, CDR1 is LNHDA and CDR2 SQIVND (reference sequence). Trimming at V came to 3 bases and at J to 4 bases, leaving 6 bases not matched to a gene. The CDR3 here is CASSIVGTGPYGYTF. In nucleotides, the CDR3 is TGTGCCAGTAGTATCGTTGGGACAGGGCCCTATGGCTACACCTTC.

This clone showed up just a few times. At the DNA level, this CDR3 is encoded by other sequences in the same sample as well. The chain carries TRBV10-3 and TRBJ2-7; 7 bases are shared with TRBD1. Germline CDR1 is ENHRY and CDR2 is SYGVKD. The CDR3 covers 13 residues. Unmatched junction bases numbered 1, after V lost 4 bases and J lost 1 base. The CDR3 here is CAISGDSSYEQYF. CDR3 nucleotides: TGTGCCATCAGTGGGGACAGTTCCTACGAGCAGTACTTC.

The chain combines TRBV5-4 with TRBJ2-2; D is undetermined. The V gene lost 0 bases and the J gene lost 2 bases, with 11 bases spanning the gap. The germline V gene encodes CDR1 SGHNT and CDR2 YYREEE (reference sequence). The CDR3 covers 16 residues. CDR3 sequence reads: CASSLARVVNTGELFF. The CDR3 DNA follows: TGTGCCAGCAGCTTGGCTAGAGTTGTTAACACCGGGGAGCTGTTTTTT.

The chain uses TRBV7-9 and TRBJ2-4; D is perhaps TRBD1 (5 bases). V shed 1 base and J shed 8 bases, with 12 bases lying between them. The CDR3 is made up of 14 amino acids. CDR1 is SEHNR, CDR2 FQNEAQ, per germline (reference sequence). CDR3 in amino acids: CASSLVGRVDIQYF. The CDR3 nucleotides read TGTGCCAGCAGCTTAGTAGGCAGGGTGGACATTCAGTACTTC.

The chain combines TRBV7-9 with TRBJ2-2, with 8 bases that match TRBD2. Trimming cost V 3 bases and J 0 bases; bases outside gene matches: 3. CDR3 length: 16 residues. CDR1 SEHNR and CDR2 FQNEAQ come from the germline V gene (reference sequence). For the CDR3, the DNA is TGTGCCAGCAGCTTTGGCGGGGGGACGAACACCGGGGAGCTGTTTTTT. This translates into CASSFGGGTNTGELFF.

With respect to this clone: The identical CDR3 is also encoded by other nucleotide sequences in the sample. This rearrangement joins TRBV19 to TRBJ1-6, with 8 bases fitting TRBD1. Germline CDR1 LNHDA, CDR2 SQIVND (reference sequence). The CDR3 runs 14 residues. V shed 3 bases, J shed 8 bases, and the junction held 3 bases outside the gene matches. The CDR3 nucleotides are TGTGCCAGTAGTATCAGGGGGCCCGATTCACCCCTCCACTTT. As protein: CASSIRGPDSPLHF.

The chain employs TRBV28 and TRBJ2-7; D is perhaps TRBD2 (7 bases). Germline CDR1 is MDHEN and CDR2 is SYDVKM. The CDR3 runs to 15 residues. V lost 2 bases and J lost 2, with 13 bases in between. CDR3 sequence reads: CASSLGGGGTYEQYF. In nucleotides, the CDR3 is TGTGCCAGCAGTTTAGGGGGAGGGGGGACCTACGAGCAGTACTTC.

The J gene is TRBJ2-2, the V gene TRBV6-4; D might be TRBD2 (6 bases). Germline CDR1 MRHNA, CDR2 SNTAGT. The CDR3 covers 15 residues. Trimming took off 2 bases at V and 2 bases at J, with 9 bases between the two ends. As DNA, the CDR3 is TGTGCCAGCAGTGACGGGACTTTAAACACCGGGGAGCTGTTTTTT. It codes for CASSDGTLNTGELFF.

This chain uses TRBV7-2 with TRBJ2-5, with 7 nucleotides matching TRBD1. Germline V lookup: CDR1 SGHTA, CDR2 FQGNSA. Germline trimming cut 4 bases from V and 4 bases from J; bases unmatched to any gene: 9. The CDR3 extends over 15 amino acids. This CDR3 reads CASSSPTGWGETQYF. In nucleotides, the CDR3 is TGTGCCAGCAGCTCCCCGACAGGGTGGGGAGAGACCCAGTACTTC.

The chain couples TRBV7-2 to TRBJ1-5, with D possibly TRBD1 on 6 matching bases. CDR1 is SGHTA and CDR2 is FQGNSA in the germline V gene. The CDR3 runs to 15 residues. With 1 base removed from V and 6 bases from J, the gap between germline ends came to 13 bases. DNA for the CDR3: TGTGCCAGCAGCTTAGGGCCAGGGGAAGGTCAGCCCCAGCATTTT. Translating gives CASSLGPGEGQPQHF.